The next 29 T cell receptor beta chains were all read from a single sample in a study of blood T cell repertoires in COVID-19. This table comes from immunoSEQ multiplex PCR, and its TCRdb copy is limited to in-frame clones, with some not included. The data contain about 80,000 clones, approximately 82% of them singletons. The sample taken for sequencing was peripheral blood. The receptors here all came from a human donor in a cohort sampled during active COVID-19.

This chain uses TRBV9 with TRBJ2-7; 9 bases fit TRBD1. The germline V gene has CDR1 SGDLS and CDR2 YYNGEE. The CDR3 totals 14 residues. V trimming: 4 bases; J trimming: 4 bases; junction bases outside the gene matches: 6. The CDR3 here is CASSPQTGGYEQYF. For the CDR3, the DNA is TGTGCCAGCAGCCCTCAGACAGGGGGTTACGAGCAGTACTTC. The whole variable domain, remainder taken from reference TRBV9 and TRBJ2-7, is DSGVTQTPKHLITATGQRVTLRCSPRSGDLSVYWYQQSLDQGLQFLIQYYNGEERAKGNILERFSAQQFPDLHSELNLSSLELGDSALYFCASSPQTGGYEQYFGPGTRLTVT.

This clone was seen a few times. This CDR3 is also generated by other DNA sequences in the sample. Here the CDR3 reads CASSLLNEQFF. Written as DNA, the CDR3 is TGTGCCAGCAGCCTTCTCAATGAGCAGTTCTTC. J is TRBJ2-1 and V is TRBV7-2; D ambiguous. The CDR3 length is 11 residues. V gave up 5 bases and J gave up 6 bases, with 5 bases separating them. Looked up from germline, CDR1 is SGHTA and CDR2 is FQGNSA.

The chain is built from TRBV5-4 and TRBJ1-2; D uncertain. The ends were cut back, 1 base at V and 2 bases at J, with 9 bases in the middle. The length of the CDR3 is 14 residues. CDR1 is SGHNT and CDR2 is YYREEE in the germline V gene (reference sequence). This chain's CDR3 is CASSLWQINYGYTF. The DNA of the CDR3 is TGTGCCAGCAGCTTGTGGCAGATCAACTATGGCTACACCTTC.

CDR3 nucleotides: TGTGCCACCAGCAGTCTACAGGGTACAGATACGCAGTATTTT. It specifies CATSSLQGTDTQYF. The chain uses TRBV15 and TRBJ2-3, with D perhaps matching TRBD1 (6 bases). CDR1 is LNHNV and CDR2 is YYDKDF in the germline V gene (reference sequence). Trimming pared 3 bases from V and 3 bases from J, leaving 10 bases between. This CDR3 region has 14 residues.

The chain uses TRBV19 and TRBJ2-3; D may be TRBD2 (5 bases). V dropped 4 bases and J dropped 6 bases, with 11 bases sitting between them. Looked up from germline, CDR1 is LNHDA and CDR2 is SQIVND (reference sequence). The CDR3 has 13 amino acids. CDR3: CASSRSGSDTQYF. CDR3 DNA: TGTGCCAGTAGTAGGTCGGGATCCGATACGCAGTATTTT.

This clone is labeled medium-sized. The chain recombines TRBV24-1 with TRBJ2-5; D possibly corresponds to TRBD2 (6 bases). The V gene's germline CDR1 is KGHDR and CDR2 SFDVKD. This CDR3 has 15 residues. V gave up 6 bases and J gave up 5 bases, with 18 bases separating them. CDR3 nucleotide sequence: TGTGCCACCAGTACCAATCTAGGGGCGGGGGAGACCCAGTACTTC. Protein product: CATSTNLGAGETQYF.

To note about this clone: The sample contains more than one DNA sequence encoding this CDR3. The genes are TRBV5-1 and TRBJ1-1; D possibly corresponds to TRBD1 (6 bases). Germline CDR1 reads SGHRS; CDR2 reads YFSETQ. The CDR3 spans 15 residues. Trimming stripped 1 base from V and 0 bases from J, with 10 bases between. The CDR3 region has the DNA TGCGCCAGCAGCTTGACAGGGACGGTGAACACTGAAGCTTTCTTT. Its protein product is CASSLTGTVNTEAFF.

This clone was recorded at least ten times. This chain links TRBV6-6 with TRBJ1-5; maybe TRBD1 (6 bases). CDR1 MNHNY and CDR2 SVGAGI come from the germline V gene (reference sequence). The CDR3 runs to 15 residues. The ends were cut back, 2 bases at V and 4 bases at J, with 12 bases in the middle. The CDR3 is CASSYRGTSNQPQHF. As DNA, the CDR3 is TGTGCCAGCAGTTACAGGGGGACATCGAATCAGCCCCAGCATTTT.

This clone appeared a single time. The chain employs TRBV19 and TRBJ2-4; 9 bases are shared with TRBD1. Germline-derived CDR1 and CDR2 are LNHDA and SQIVND (reference sequence). The trim removed 6 bases at V and 6 bases at J, leaving 3 bases unmatched. The CDR3 loop spans 13 amino acids. The chain's CDR3 is CASRRQGGNIQYF. The CDR3 DNA sequence: TGTGCCAGTAGAAGACAGGGGGGAAACATTCAGTACTTC.

The chain combines TRBV6-5 with TRBJ2-7, with D perhaps TRBD1 (6 bases). CDR3 size: 16 residues. V lost 2 bases to trimming and J lost 4 bases, with 18 bases between them. The germline gives CDR1 MNHEY, CDR2 SVGAGI. The CDR3 DNA sequence: TGTGCCAGCAGTTACCCCGACAGGCGAAATGGGTACGAGCAGTACTTC. Its protein is CASSYPDRRNGYEQYF.

A few counts support this clone. The chain is built from TRBV18 and TRBJ1-1, with 7 bases that match TRBD1. Germline CDR1 reads KGHSH; CDR2 reads LQKENI. This CDR3 comprises 15 residues. Unmatched junction bases numbered 7, after V lost 3 bases and J lost 3 bases. DNA for the CDR3: TGTGCCAGCTCACCGAGACAGGGTACCGACACTGAAGCTTTCTTT. Amino acid sequence: CASSPRQGTDTEAFF.

This clone was recorded only once. V and J are TRBV19 and TRBJ2-2; tentative D call: TRBD1 (5 bases). With 6 bases removed from V and 6 bases from J, the gap between germline ends came to 11 bases. The CDR3 sequence is 13 residues long. The germline V gene encodes CDR1 LNHDA and CDR2 SQIVND (reference sequence). CDR3 residues: CASRYQGSGELFF. As DNA, the CDR3 is TGTGCCAGTAGATATCAGGGATCCGGGGAGCTGTTTTTT. Using reference TRBV19 and TRBJ2-2 for the parts outside the CDR3, the full variable domain is DGGITQSPKYLFRKEGQNVTLSCEQNLNHDAMYWYRQDPGQGLRLIYYSQIVNDFQKGDIAEGYSVSREKKESFPLTVTSAQKNPTAFYLCASRYQGSGELFFGEGSRLTVL.

This chain uses TRBV27 with TRBJ2-1, with 13 bases matching TRBD2. Trimming took 2 bases from V and 5 from J; bases not matched to a gene: 9. Per germline, CDR1 MNHEY and CDR2 SMNVEV (reference sequence). This CDR3 comprises 18 residues. The CDR3 DNA reads TGTGCCAGCAGTTTAGGACTAGCGGGGGCCCAAGATAACAATGAGCAGTTCTTC. It codes for CASSLGLAGAQDNNEQFF.

The chain uses TRBV6-5 and TRBJ2-3; 8 positions match TRBD2. Germline-derived CDR1 and CDR2 are MNHEY and SVGAGI. The V segment lost 5 bases and the J segment 2 bases; nucleotides outside the gene matches: 6. This CDR3 has 15 amino acids. The CDR3 nucleotides read TGTGCCAGCAGTCTCCGGGGGGGCCTCACAGATACGCAGTATTTT. It encodes CASSLRGGLTDTQYF.

This chain joins TRBV29-1 and TRBJ2-2, with a tentative D call TRBD1 (5 bases). CDR1 and CDR2 from the germline V gene are SQVTM and ANQGSEA. This CDR3 spans 15 amino acids. V lost 4 bases and J lost 2, with 14 bases in between. The CDR3 region has the DNA TGCAGCGTTGTTAGAGACAGCTTTAACACCGGGGAGCTGTTTTTT. This translates into CSVVRDSFNTGELFF.

This sequence joins TRBV5-4 and TRBJ1-1; tentatively, D is TRBD1 (5 bases). The CDR3 has 17 residues. Germline values: CDR1 SGHNT, CDR2 YYREEE (reference sequence). The V end lost 3 bases, the J end lost 8 bases, and 26 bases lay between the germline ends. The CDR3: CASSWGGQRRGKREAFF. The DNA for the CDR3 is TGTGCCAGCAGCTGGGGAGGGCAGAGGCGGGGGAAAAGAGAAGCTTTCTTT.

The V gene is TRBV28, the J gene TRBJ1-5; the D gene is possibly TRBD1 (5 bases). V lost 2 bases to trimming and J lost 2 bases, with 10 bases between them. Per germline, CDR1 MDHEN and CDR2 SYDVKM. This CDR3 has 15 residues. The CDR3 reads CASSLQGSGNQPQHF. The DNA for the CDR3 is TGTGCCAGCAGTTTACAGGGATCGGGCAATCAGCCCCAGCATTTT.

The chain has TRBV6-4 and TRBJ2-7; D call uncertain. CDR3 length: 17 residues. With 2 bases removed from V and 2 bases from J, the gap between germline ends came to 19 bases. Per the germline V gene, CDR1 is MRHNA and CDR2 is SNTAGT. CDR3 residues: CASSDPSTDTAPYEQYF. CDR3 sequence (DNA): TGTGCCAGCAGTGACCCTTCCACCGACACGGCTCCCTACGAGCAGTACTTC.

V and J are TRBV28 and TRBJ2-5; 7 bases map to TRBD2. Germline V lookup: CDR1 MDHEN, CDR2 SYDVKM. Trimming took 3 bases from V and 4 from J; bases not matched to a gene: 5. CDR3 length: 14 residues. Here the CDR3 reads CASSLGGVRETQYF. The CDR3 nucleotides are TGTGCCAGCAGTTTGGGGGGGGTTAGAGAGACCCAGTACTTC.

The CDR3 sequence is CASSPRTSGNEQFF. The CDR3 nucleotides read TGTGCCAGCTCCCCAAGGACTAGCGGTAATGAGCAGTTCTTC. The chain is built from TRBV18 and TRBJ2-1; TRBD2 agrees at 10 bases. V was clipped by 6 bases and J by 7 bases; unmatched bases: 6. From germline, CDR1 is KGHSH and CDR2 LQKENI. The CDR3 totals 14 residues.

This clone is a singleton in its sample. V and J are TRBV5-5 and TRBJ1-3; the match to TRBD1 covers 7 bases. V was clipped by 6 bases and J by 2 bases; unmatched bases: 17. Germline V gene lookup returns CDR1 SGHKS and CDR2 YYEKEE (reference sequence). The CDR3 covers 18 residues. The CDR3 sequence is CASTPVGGFLTAGNTIYF. The CDR3 DNA sequence: TGTGCCAGCACCCCGGTAGGGGGCTTCTTAACGGCTGGAAACACCATATATTTT. Full variable domain (rest looked up from reference TRBV5-5 and TRBJ1-3): DAGVTQSPTHLIKTRGQQVTLRCSPISGHKSVSWYQQVLGQGPQFIFQYYEKEERGRGNFPDRFSARQFPNYSSELNVNALLLGDSALYLCASTPVGGFLTAGNTIYFGEGSWLTVV.

The chain uses TRBV28 and TRBJ2-7; possible D gene TRBD2, 7 bases. Trimming shortened V by 4 bases and J by 0 bases, and 16 bases separated the two germline ends. Per the germline V gene, CDR1 is MDHEN and CDR2 is SYDVKM. The CDR3 is 16 amino acids. CDR3 in amino acids: CASSSAGGGASYEQYF. The DNA for the CDR3 is TGTGCCAGCAGTTCGGCGGGTGGGGGGGCCTCCTACGAGCAGTACTTC.

This chain connects TRBV9 to TRBJ2-1; TRBD1 aligns across 11 bases. The length of the CDR3 is 16 residues. The germline CDR1 and CDR2 sequences are SGDLS and YYNGEE. Losses at the gene ends were 3 bases for V and 4 bases for J; bases not matched to a gene: 6. CDR3 region: CASSGRTGGAYNEQFF. The CDR3 coding sequence is TGTGCCAGCAGCGGACGGACAGGGGGCGCGTACAATGAGCAGTTCTTC.

The rearrangement uses TRBV10-2 and TRBJ2-2; no clear D gene. CDR3 length: 10 residues. V was shortened by 10 bases and J by 3 bases, with 3 bases between the two germline ends. Germline-derived CDR1 and CDR2 are WSHSY and SAAADI. The CDR3 reads CATYTGELFF. The CDR3 nucleotides read TGCGCCACGTACACCGGGGAGCTGTTTTTT.

V is TRBV28 and J is TRBJ2-1; 7 bases match TRBD2. The length of the CDR3 is 16 residues. The trim removed 5 bases at V and 7 bases at J, leaving 14 bases unmatched. Germline-derived CDR1 and CDR2 are MDHEN and SYDVKM. Here the CDR3 DNA reads TGTGCCAGCAGTAGCCCCCGAGGCACCGGGGGGAATGAGCAGTTCTTC. Protein product: CASSSPRGTGGNEQFF.

The chain couples TRBV28 to TRBJ1-4; no reliable D call. V gave up 8 bases and J gave up 0 bases, with 7 bases separating them. Germline CDR1 and CDR2: MDHEN and SYDVKM. This CDR3 is built from 13 residues. The DNA for the CDR3 is TGTGCCAGCGAGGATACAACTAATGAAAAACTGTTTTTT. Protein: CASEDTTNEKLFF.

The CDR3 DNA sequence: TGTGCCAGCAAGGGAGCCGGAGTAAATCAGCCCCAGCATTTT. This gives the protein CASKGAGVNQPQHF. The rearrangement uses TRBV2 and TRBJ1-5; unclear D gene. Trimming left V 7 bases short and J 4 bases short, with 14 bases between. The CDR3 is 14 residues long. Per the germline V gene, CDR1 is SNHLY and CDR2 is FYNNEI.

This rearrangement joins TRBV21-1 to TRBJ1-1. TRBV21-1 is marked as a pseudogene. CDR3 size: 10 residues. This CDR3 reads CASSKTGAFF. CDR3 bases: TGTGCCAGCAGCAAAACGGGAGCTTTCTTT.

V and J are TRBV28 and TRBJ1-3; no firm D call. The germline V and J ends were trimmed by 5 bases and 0 bases, with 14 bases remaining between them. The CDR3 is 16 residues long. CDR1 MDHEN and CDR2 SYDVKM come from the germline V gene. CDR3 sequence: CASSPHNSFSGNTIYF. The CDR3 coding sequence is TGTGCCAGCAGTCCTCACAACAGCTTCTCTGGAAACACCATATATTTT.